The clone carrying this T cell receptor (beta chain) was counted ten times or more. Its antigen is as yet unknown. This sample is part of a study of metastatic and nonmetastatic thyroid tumors. The overall study: The study looked at repertoires side by side in blood and in tumor or nodule tissue from malignant and benign thyroid patients.

The V and J ends lost 5 bases and 8 bases, in that order; junction bases with no gene match: 2. Germline V gene sequence: CDR1 MNHNS, CDR2 SASEGT. The length of the CDR3 is 11 residues. Each patient came to thyroid surgery without any prior treatment (of any kind). Study outcomes and limitations: For both blood and tumor, malignant thyroid tumors reportedly showed significantly higher TCR beta diversity than benign nodules did.

Using MiXCR, TCRdb re-called clones from the PCR reads. Among 91,000 or so clones listed, about an eighth were seen once. The genes are TRBV6-1 and TRBJ1-1; 7 bases agree with TRBD1. The specimen was blood. The receptor comes from a female donor with papillary thyroid cancer or a benign thyroid nodule (not recorded which). Some clones in this sample may be carry-over from other donors' samples. CDR3 protein: CASSRQGEAFF. The DNA for the CDR3 is TGTGCCAGCAGTCGACAGGGAGAAGCTTTCTTT.